A single sample gave rise to the 30 T cell receptor beta chains below, sequenced in a study of cytomegalovirus exposure and HLA in healthy donors. The PCR employed 60 Vbeta primers together with 13 Jbeta primers. Here immunoSEQ multiplex PCR was the method, and the copy in TCRdb shows in-frame clones only, minus some. This table holds under 200,000 clones, about three quarters found once. The specimen was PBMCs. The source of these receptors is a middle-aged woman in good health and CMV-seropositive.

The chain links TRBV5-4 to TRBJ2-1, with a tentative D call TRBD1 (5 bases). The CDR3 contains 15 residues. The germline V and J ends were trimmed by 5 bases and 2 bases, with 14 bases remaining between them. CDR1 is SGHNT, CDR2 YYREEE, per germline (reference sequence). The CDR3 loop is CASSFRVGAYNEQFF. CDR3 DNA sequence: TGTGCCAGCAGTTTCAGGGTAGGAGCCTACAATGAGCAGTTCTTC.

The chain joins TRBV11-2 to TRBJ2-1; possibly TRBD1 for D (6 bases). The CDR3 has 14 amino acids. The germline V and J ends were trimmed by 8 bases and 0 bases, with 11 bases remaining between them. Germline CDR1 is SGHAT and CDR2 is FQNNGV. CDR3 sequence reads: CASDRGGSYNEQFF. In nucleotides, the CDR3 is TGTGCCAGCGACAGAGGGGGCTCCTACAATGAGCAGTTCTTC.

The V gene is TRBV4-1, the J gene TRBJ1-1; D is uncertain. Trimming cost V 1 base and J 1 base, with 10 bases left between them. The CDR3 is made up of 15 amino acids. CDR1 and CDR2 from the germline V gene are MGHRA and YSYEKL. The CDR3 DNA reads TGCGCCAGCAGCCAAGGACTCGGGAGGAACACTGAAGCTTTCTTT. Protein sequence: CASSQGLGRNTEAFF.

V usage is TRBV19 and J usage is TRBJ1-4; D not resolved. CDR3 length: 11 residues. The V and J ends lost 6 bases and 7 bases respectively, with 6 bases between them. Germline assignment: CDR1 LNHDA and CDR2 SQIVND (reference sequence). CDR3 sequence reads: CASRYFEKLFF. As DNA, the CDR3 is TGTGCCAGTAGATACTTTGAAAAACTGTTTTTT. The full variable domain, its missing parts supplied by reference TRBV19 and TRBJ1-4, is DGGITQSPKYLFRKEGQNVTLSCEQNLNHDAMYWYRQDPGQGLRLIYYSQIVNDFQKGDIAEGYSVSREKKESFPLTVTSAQKNPTAFYLCASRYFEKLFFGSGTQLSVL.

The gene calls are TRBV29-1 and TRBJ1-5; D ambiguous. The CDR3 is 13 amino acids. V was pared by 2 bases and J by 5 bases, with 10 bases between. Germline V gene lookup returns CDR1 SQVTM and CDR2 ANQGSEA. The CDR3 loop is CSVELSVDQPQHF. The CDR3 DNA sequence: TGCAGCGTTGAACTCTCCGTAGATCAGCCCCAGCATTTT.

The rearrangement joins TRBV6-5 to TRBJ1-6; 9 bases are shared with TRBD1. With 5 bases clipped from V and 5 bases from J, the junction kept 4 bases outside the gene matches. The CDR3 length is 15 residues. In germline, CDR1 is MNHEY, CDR2 SVGAGI. CDR3 amino acids: CASSPGTGNNSPLHF. In nucleotides, the CDR3 is TGTGCCAGCAGTCCCGGGACAGGGAATAATTCACCCCTCCACTTT.

The genes are TRBV27 and TRBJ2-1; TRBD2 might be the D (6 bases). V gave up 3 bases and J gave up 5 bases, with 11 bases separating them. Germline loops: CDR1 MNHEY, CDR2 SMNVEV (reference sequence). The length of the CDR3 is 14 residues. The CDR3: CASSLVAENNEQFF. Here the CDR3 DNA reads TGTGCCAGCAGTTTGGTAGCGGAAAACAATGAGCAGTTCTTC.

This chain connects TRBV5-4 to TRBJ2-7; 7 bases line up with TRBD1. Losses at the gene ends were 7 bases for V and 4 bases for J; bases not matched to a gene: 8. The germline gives CDR1 SGHNT, CDR2 YYREEE (reference sequence). This CDR3 has 13 residues. In nucleotides, the CDR3 is TGTGCCAGCTCTCGGGACAGCATTTACGAGCAGTACTTC. Translated, it gives CASSRDSIYEQYF.

The J gene is TRBJ2-5, the V gene TRBV7-9, with D possibly being TRBD1 (5 bases). The CDR3 totals 16 residues. The germline V and J ends were trimmed by 4 bases and 2 bases, with 17 bases remaining between them. CDR1 is SEHNR and CDR2 is FQNEAQ in the germline V gene (reference sequence). CDR3 sequence reads: CASSSPLGVGQETQYF. The CDR3 nucleotides read TGTGCCAGCAGCTCCCCCCTAGGGGTAGGGCAAGAGACCCAGTACTTC.

This clone was seen once. The V call is TRBV7-2, the J call TRBJ2-2; 14 bases fit TRBD2. V lost 5 bases and J lost 3; bases outside the gene matches: 8. This CDR3 has 18 residues. Germline V CDR1 and CDR2: SGHTA, FQGNSA. CDR3 sequence reads: CASSGGLAGASYTGELFF. CDR3 sequence (DNA): TGTGCCAGCAGCGGGGGACTAGCGGGAGCTTCGTACACCGGGGAGCTGTTTTTT.

This clone was counted a few times. The rearrangement links TRBV7-9 to TRBJ2-7; 7 bases are a match to TRBD2. CDR3 length equals 14 residues. CDR1 SEHNR and CDR2 FQNEAQ come from the germline V gene (reference sequence). V lost 3 bases and J lost 5; bases outside the gene matches: 7. CDR3 coding DNA: TGTGCCAGCAGCTTTTTAAGCGGGAAGAACGAGCAGTACTTC. Translating gives CASSFLSGKNEQYF.

This chain links TRBV6-1 with TRBJ2-7, with 9 bases identical to TRBD2. Losses at the gene ends were 8 bases for V and 7 bases for J; bases not matched to a gene: 15. This CDR3 contains 15 residues. Germline CDR1 and CDR2: MNHNS and SASEGT. CDR3 DNA: TGTGCCAGCCGGGATAGCGGGAGCCCCTTCAGGGAGCAGTACTTC. Protein sequence: CASRDSGSPFREQYF.

The rearrangement uses TRBV27 and TRBJ2-5, with D unclear. The J call is in doubt because the DNA end fits TRBJ2-7 better. The CDR3 spans 13 residues. CDR1 and CDR2 from the germline V gene are MNHEY and SMNVEV (reference sequence). The CDR3 sequence: CASSLASGYEQYF. The CDR3 nucleotides read TGTGCCAGCAGTTTAGCATCCGGGTACGAGCAGTACTTC.

This sequence joins TRBV7-9 and TRBJ2-1; 9 bases match TRBD1. CDR3 length equals 16 residues. The V gene end was trimmed by 5 bases and the J gene end by 2 bases; junction bases not matched to a gene: 7. Per germline, CDR1 SEHNR and CDR2 FQNEAQ (reference sequence). CDR3 sequence: CASSPVRQGAYNEQFF. In nucleotides, the CDR3 is TGTGCCAGCAGCCCCGTCAGACAGGGGGCCTACAATGAGCAGTTCTTC.

The chain carries TRBV4-3 and TRBJ2-3; TRBD2 matches at 9 bases. After removal of 0 bases from V and 4 bases from J, the junction contained 8 bases not matched to a gene. CDR1 is LGHNA and CDR2 is YSLEER in the germline V gene. The CDR3 has 17 amino acids. CDR3 in amino acids: CASSQERRGGAPDTQYF. The CDR3 coding sequence is TGCGCCAGCAGCCAAGAAAGACGCGGGGGGGCTCCAGATACGCAGTATTTT.

The chain is built from TRBV10-3 and TRBJ2-7; 9 bases agree with TRBD2. From germline, CDR1 is ENHRY and CDR2 SYGVKD. The V gene end was trimmed by 4 bases and the J gene end by 6 bases; junction bases not matched to a gene: 4. The length of the CDR3 is 13 residues. The CDR3 DNA is TGTGCCATCAGTGGTAGCGGGAGTGGCGAGCAGTACTTC. Translation: CAISGSGSGEQYF.

This clone occurred a few times. The rearrangement joins TRBV6-5 to TRBJ2-7, with 9 bases aligning to TRBD2. From germline, CDR1 is MNHEY and CDR2 SVGAGI. The CDR3 covers 15 residues. Unmatched junction bases numbered 6, after V lost 5 bases and J lost 1 base. The chain's CDR3 is CASSPLTSGSYEQYF. In DNA, the CDR3 is TGTGCCAGCAGTCCCCTAACTAGCGGGTCCTACGAGCAGTACTTC.

The CDR3 DNA reads as TGTGCCAGCAGCTTAGCGCGGACTAGCGGGCGGCGGCGGGAGACCCAGTACTTC. It translates to CASSLARTSGRRRETQYF. The rearrangement joins TRBV7-2 to TRBJ2-5, with 11 bases that match TRBD2. Germline CDR1 and CDR2: SGHTA and FQGNSA. This CDR3 comprises 18 residues. V lost 0 bases, J lost 5 bases, and 11 bases stayed unmatched. Looking up the rest from reference TRBV7-2 and TRBJ2-5 gives the full variable domain: GAGVSQSPSNKVTEKGKDVELRCDPISGHTALYWYRQSLGQGLEFLIYFQGNSAPDKSGLPSDRFSAERTGGSVSTLTIQRTQQEDSAVYLCASSLARTSGRRRETQYFGPGTRLLVL.

The chain has TRBV7-6 and TRBJ2-3, with D perhaps matching TRBD1 (5 bases). This CDR3 is built from 14 residues. Germline V gene data show CDR1 as SGHVS and CDR2 as FNYEAQ. Trimming removed 3 bases at V and 2 bases at J, with 9 bases between. This chain's CDR3 is CASSLAQATDTQYF. The DNA of the CDR3 is TGTGCCAGCAGCTTGGCACAGGCCACAGATACGCAGTATTTT.

The chain links TRBV25-1 to TRBJ2-7, with TRBD2 matching 12 bases. V was pared by 7 bases and J by 4 bases, with 2 bases of the junction left unmatched. Germline V gives CDR1 MGHDK, CDR2 SYGVNS. CDR3 length: 13 residues. CDR3 amino acids: CASKTSGSYEQYF. The CDR3 region has the DNA TGTGCCAGCAAGACTAGCGGGAGTTACGAGCAGTACTTC.

The chain uses TRBV19 and TRBJ1-1; tentatively, D is TRBD1 (6 bases). The CDR3 runs 15 residues. The V end lost 2 bases, the J end lost 1 base, and 11 bases lay between the germline ends. CDR1 is LNHDA, CDR2 SQIVND, per germline (reference sequence). CDR3 bases: TGTGCCAGTAGTATAACAGGACAGCCGAACACTGAAGCTTTCTTT. Amino acids: CASSITGQPNTEAFF.

V and J are TRBV18 and TRBJ2-7; 9 bases line up with TRBD1. Germline assignment: CDR1 KGHSH and CDR2 LQKENI. The CDR3 sequence is 14 residues long. V lost 3 bases to trimming and J lost 6 bases; unmatched junction nucleotides: 6. This CDR3 is CASSPVDRGGEQYF. As DNA, the CDR3 is TGTGCCAGCTCACCCGTGGACAGGGGAGGCGAGCAGTACTTC. The whole variable domain, remainder taken from reference TRBV18 and TRBJ2-7, is NAGVMQNPRHLVRRRGQEARLRCSPMKGHSHVYWYRQLPEEGLKFMVYLQKENIIDESGMPKERFSAEFPKEGPSILRIQQVVRGDSAAYFCASSPVDRGGEQYFGPGTRLTVT.

The genes are TRBV29-1 and TRBJ1-1; D gene uncertain. The CDR3 totals 11 residues. The germline gives CDR1 SQVTM, CDR2 ANQGSEA. Between the trimmed V and J ends, which lost 4 bases and 2 bases, there was a span of 5 bases. The CDR3, as DNA: TGCAGCGTTGTTAGAAACACTGAAGCTTTCTTT. Amino acid sequence: CSVVRNTEAFF.

This rearrangement joins TRBV19 to TRBJ2-2, with TRBD1 matching 12 bases. This CDR3 is 16 amino acids long. The junction had 6 bases not matched to a gene; V was cut back by 3 bases and J by 7 bases. Germline V gene data show CDR1 as LNHDA and CDR2 as SQIVND (reference sequence). The CDR3 region is CASSIRDRGPGGELFF. The CDR3 DNA sequence: TGTGCCAGTAGTATCAGGGACAGGGGGCCTGGCGGGGAGCTGTTTTTT.

The V call is TRBV9, the J call TRBJ2-2, with TRBD2 identical over 11 bases. J was trimmed by 5 bases and V by 3 bases; bases with no gene match: 6. This CDR3 region has 16 residues. Germline V gene data show CDR1 as SGDLS and CDR2 as YYNGEE. The CDR3 protein is CASSDIAGGQTGELFF. The DNA of the CDR3 is TGTGCCAGCAGCGACATAGCGGGGGGGCAAACCGGGGAGCTGTTTTTT.

This rearrangement joins TRBV7-8 to TRBJ2-7, with 9 bases aligning to TRBD2. After removal of 6 bases from V and 3 bases from J, the junction contained 9 bases not matched to a gene. Germline loops: CDR1 SGHVS, CDR2 FQNEAQ. The CDR3 has 15 residues. As DNA, the CDR3 is TGTGCCAGCAGAGGGACCGGGACTAGCTTCTACGAGCAGTACTTC. It encodes CASRGTGTSFYEQYF.

The J gene is TRBJ1-1, the V gene TRBV19; 9 bases match TRBD1. The CDR3 totals 16 residues. From germline, CDR1 is LNHDA and CDR2 SQIVND (reference sequence). The V and J ends lost 0 bases and 3 bases, in that order; junction bases with no gene match: 5. CDR3 nucleotides: TGTGCCAGTAGTATAGATCGACAGGGGGTGTACACTGAAGCTTTCTTT. This translates into CASSIDRQGVYTEAFF.

The chain links TRBV5-6 to TRBJ2-1; 8 positions agree with TRBD2. J lost 4 bases, V lost 0 bases, and 6 bases had no gene match. The germline V gene has CDR1 SGHDT and CDR2 YYEEEE. This CDR3 spans 16 amino acids. The CDR3 DNA reads TGTGCCAGCAGCTTGGTTCGGCTAGCGGGTTACAATGAGCAGTTCTTC. It translates to CASSLVRLAGYNEQFF.

This chain connects TRBV4-1 to TRBJ1-5; the match to TRBD1 covers 11 bases. The CDR3 is 18 residues long. Germline V gene lookup returns CDR1 MGHRA and CDR2 YSYEKL. V dropped 2 bases and J dropped 1; count of bases not matched to a gene: 7. DNA for the CDR3: TGCGCCAGCAGCCAAACCGGGACAGGGGGAAGGAGCAATCAGCCCCAGCATTTT. This translates into CASSQTGTGGRSNQPQHF.

The gene calls are TRBV7-2 and TRBJ1-4; TRBD1 matches 8 bases. The CDR3 has 14 residues. The V gene's germline CDR1 is SGHTA and CDR2 FQGNSA. Unmatched junction bases numbered 4, after V lost 6 bases and J lost 4 bases. In nucleotides, the CDR3 is TGTGCCAGCAGGGGGGGACAGGTTAATGAAAAACTGTTTTTT. Translated: CASRGGQVNEKLFF.